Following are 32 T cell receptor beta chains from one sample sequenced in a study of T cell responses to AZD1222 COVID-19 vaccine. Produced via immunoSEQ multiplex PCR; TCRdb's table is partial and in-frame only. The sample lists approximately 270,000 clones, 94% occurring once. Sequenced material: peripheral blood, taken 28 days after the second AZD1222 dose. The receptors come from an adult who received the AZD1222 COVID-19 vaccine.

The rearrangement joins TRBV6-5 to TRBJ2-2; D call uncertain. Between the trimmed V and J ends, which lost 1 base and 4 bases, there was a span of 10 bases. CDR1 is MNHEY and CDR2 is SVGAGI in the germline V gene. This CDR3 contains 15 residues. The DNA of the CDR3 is TGTGCCAGCAGTTACTTATCTGGTGCCACCGGGGAGCTGTTTTTT. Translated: CASSYLSGATGELFF.

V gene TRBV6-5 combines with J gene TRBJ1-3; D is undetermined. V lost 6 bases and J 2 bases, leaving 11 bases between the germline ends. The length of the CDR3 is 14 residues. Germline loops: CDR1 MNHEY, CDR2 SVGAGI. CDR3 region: CASSQDGAGNTIYF. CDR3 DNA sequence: TGTGCCAGCAGCCAGGACGGAGCTGGAAACACCATATATTTT.

CDR3 DNA: TGTGCCACCGCGGTACCCTCTGGAAACACCATATATTTT. Its translation: CATAVPSGNTIYF. The chain links TRBV15 to TRBJ1-3, with D hard to call. Germline V CDR1 and CDR2: LNHNV, YYDKDF (reference sequence). Trimming took off 8 bases at V and 0 bases at J, with 8 bases between the two ends. This CDR3 contains 13 residues.

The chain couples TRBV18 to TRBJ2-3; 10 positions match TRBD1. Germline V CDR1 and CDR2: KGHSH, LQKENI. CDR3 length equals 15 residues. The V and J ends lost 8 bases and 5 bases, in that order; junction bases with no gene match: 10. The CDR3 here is CASGTRTGGKDTQYF. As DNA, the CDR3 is TGTGCCAGCGGAACCCGGACAGGGGGTAAAGATACGCAGTATTTT.

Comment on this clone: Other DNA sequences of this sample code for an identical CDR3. The CDR3 sequence: CASSIGDTQYF. The CDR3 DNA sequence: TGTGCCAGTAGTATTGGGGATACGCAGTATTTT. This rearrangement joins TRBV19 to TRBJ2-3, with D unresolved. This CDR3 is built from 11 residues. Trimming removed 3 bases from V and 6 bases from J, with 4 bases in between. Germline lookup yields CDR1 LNHDA and CDR2 SQIVND (reference sequence).

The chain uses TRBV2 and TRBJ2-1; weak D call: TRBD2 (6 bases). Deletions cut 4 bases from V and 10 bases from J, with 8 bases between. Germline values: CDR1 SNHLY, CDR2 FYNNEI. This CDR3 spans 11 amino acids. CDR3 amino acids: CASSAEGEQFF. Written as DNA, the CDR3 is TGTGCCAGCAGTGCGGAGGGAGAGCAGTTCTTC.

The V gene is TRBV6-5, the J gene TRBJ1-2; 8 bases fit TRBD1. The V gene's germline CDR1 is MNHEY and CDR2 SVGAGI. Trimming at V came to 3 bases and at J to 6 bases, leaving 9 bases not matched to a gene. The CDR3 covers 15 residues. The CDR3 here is CASSYAGGWFDGYTF. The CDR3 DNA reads TGTGCCAGCAGTTATGCAGGGGGCTGGTTCGATGGCTACACCTTC.

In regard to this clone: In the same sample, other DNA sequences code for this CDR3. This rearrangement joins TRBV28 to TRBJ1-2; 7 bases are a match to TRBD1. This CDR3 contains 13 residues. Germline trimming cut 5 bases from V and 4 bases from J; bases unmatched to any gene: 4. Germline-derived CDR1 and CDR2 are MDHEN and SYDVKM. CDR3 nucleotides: TGTGCCAGCAGTCTCGGACAGGTCTATGGCTACACCTTC. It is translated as CASSLGQVYGYTF.

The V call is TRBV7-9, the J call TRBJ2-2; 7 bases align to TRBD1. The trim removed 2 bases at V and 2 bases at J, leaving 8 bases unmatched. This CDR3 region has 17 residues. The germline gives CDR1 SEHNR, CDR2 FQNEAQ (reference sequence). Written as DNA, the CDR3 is TGTGCCAGCAGCTTACGAGGGGGCGGAGGAAACACCGGGGAGCTGTTTTTT. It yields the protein CASSLRGGGGNTGELFF.

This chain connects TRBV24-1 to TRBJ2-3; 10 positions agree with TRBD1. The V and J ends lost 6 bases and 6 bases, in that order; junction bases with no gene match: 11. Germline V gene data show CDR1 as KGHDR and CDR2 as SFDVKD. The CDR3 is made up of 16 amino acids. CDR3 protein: CATSIRRDRGFDTQYF. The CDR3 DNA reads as TGTGCCACCAGTATTAGGAGGGACAGGGGTTTTGATACGCAGTATTTT.

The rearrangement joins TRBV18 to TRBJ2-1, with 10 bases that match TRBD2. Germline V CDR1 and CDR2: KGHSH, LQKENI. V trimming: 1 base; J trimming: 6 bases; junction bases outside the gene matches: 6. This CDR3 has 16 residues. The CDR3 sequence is CASSPLSSGRGNEQFF. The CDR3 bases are TGTGCCAGCTCACCACTTTCTAGCGGGAGAGGCAATGAGCAGTTCTTC.

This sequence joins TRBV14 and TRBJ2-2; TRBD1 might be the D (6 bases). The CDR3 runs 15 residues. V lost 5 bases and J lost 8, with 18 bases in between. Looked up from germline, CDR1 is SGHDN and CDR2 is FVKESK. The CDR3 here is CASSYRDTPGGELFF. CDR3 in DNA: TGTGCCAGCAGCTATAGGGACACCCCAGGAGGGGAGCTGTTTTTT.

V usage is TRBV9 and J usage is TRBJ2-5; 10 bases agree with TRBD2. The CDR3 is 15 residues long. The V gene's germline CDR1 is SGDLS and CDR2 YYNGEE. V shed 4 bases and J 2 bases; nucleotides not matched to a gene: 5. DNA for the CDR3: TGTGCCAGCAGCTTAGCGGGGGGCCTTCAAGAGACCCAGTACTTC. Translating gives CASSLAGGLQETQYF.

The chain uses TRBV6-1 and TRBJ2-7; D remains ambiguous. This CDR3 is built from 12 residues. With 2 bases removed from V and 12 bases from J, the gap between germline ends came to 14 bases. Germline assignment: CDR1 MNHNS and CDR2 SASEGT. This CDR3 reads CASSEFVGAWYF. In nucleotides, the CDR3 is TGTGCCAGCAGTGAATTCGTGGGCGCCTGGTACTTC.

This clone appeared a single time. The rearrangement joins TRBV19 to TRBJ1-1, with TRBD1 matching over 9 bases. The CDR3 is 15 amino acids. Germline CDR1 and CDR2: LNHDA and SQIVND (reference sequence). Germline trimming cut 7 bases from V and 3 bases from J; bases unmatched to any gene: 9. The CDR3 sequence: CASTPGQGPYTEAFF. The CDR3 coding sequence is TGTGCCAGTACCCCGGGACAGGGACCATACACTGAAGCTTTCTTT.

The CDR3 region is CASSPGTGGYEQYF. The CDR3 DNA sequence: TGCGCCAGCAGCCCGGGGACAGGGGGCTACGAGCAGTACTTC. The chain links TRBV5-1 to TRBJ2-7; TRBD1 matches 11 bases. V shed 4 bases, J shed 3 bases, and the junction held 3 bases outside the gene matches. This CDR3 has 14 amino acids. Germline values: CDR1 SGHRS, CDR2 YFSETQ.

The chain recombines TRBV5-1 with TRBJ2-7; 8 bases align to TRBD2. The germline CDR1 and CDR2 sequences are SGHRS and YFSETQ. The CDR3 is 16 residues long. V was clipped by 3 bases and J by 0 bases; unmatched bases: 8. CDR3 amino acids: CASSSGGTTSSYEQYF. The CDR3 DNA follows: TGCGCCAGCAGCTCGGGAGGGACTACCTCCTCCTACGAGCAGTACTTC.

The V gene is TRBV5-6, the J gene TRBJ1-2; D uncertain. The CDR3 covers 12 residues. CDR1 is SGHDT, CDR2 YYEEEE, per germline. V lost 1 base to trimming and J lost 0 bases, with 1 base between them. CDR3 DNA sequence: TGTGCCAGCAGCTTGTCTAACTATGGCTACACCTTC. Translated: CASSLSNYGYTF.

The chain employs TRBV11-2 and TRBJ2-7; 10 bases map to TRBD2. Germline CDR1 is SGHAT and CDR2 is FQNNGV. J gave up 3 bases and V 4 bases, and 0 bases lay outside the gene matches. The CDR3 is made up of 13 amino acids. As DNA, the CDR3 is TGTGCCAGCAGCTGGACTAGCGGCTACGAGCAGTACTTC. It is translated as CASSWTSGYEQYF.

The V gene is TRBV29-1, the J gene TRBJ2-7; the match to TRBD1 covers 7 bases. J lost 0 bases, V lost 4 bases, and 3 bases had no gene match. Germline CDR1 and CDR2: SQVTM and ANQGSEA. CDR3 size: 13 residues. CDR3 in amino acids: CSVVGGLSYEQYF. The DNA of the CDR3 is TGCAGCGTTGTAGGGGGCCTCTCCTACGAGCAGTACTTC.

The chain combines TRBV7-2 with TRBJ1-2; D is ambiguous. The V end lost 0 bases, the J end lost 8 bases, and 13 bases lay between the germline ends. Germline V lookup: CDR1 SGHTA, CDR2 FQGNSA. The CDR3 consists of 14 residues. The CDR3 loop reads CASSLALGAGGYTF. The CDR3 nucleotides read TGTGCCAGCAGCTTAGCCCTAGGAGCGGGAGGCTACACCTTC.

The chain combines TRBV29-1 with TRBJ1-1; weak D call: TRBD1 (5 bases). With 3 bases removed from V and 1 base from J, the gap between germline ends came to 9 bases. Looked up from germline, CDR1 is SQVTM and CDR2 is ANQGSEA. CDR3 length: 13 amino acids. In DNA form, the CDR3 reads TGCAGCGTTGACAGGGCCCAGAACACTGAAGCTTTCTTT. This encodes CSVDRAQNTEAFF.

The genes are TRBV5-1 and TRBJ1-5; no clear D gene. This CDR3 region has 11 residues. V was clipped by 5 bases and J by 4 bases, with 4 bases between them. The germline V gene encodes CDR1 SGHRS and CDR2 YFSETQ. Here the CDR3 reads CASSINQPQHF. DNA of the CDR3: TGCGCCAGCAGTATAAATCAGCCCCAGCATTTT.

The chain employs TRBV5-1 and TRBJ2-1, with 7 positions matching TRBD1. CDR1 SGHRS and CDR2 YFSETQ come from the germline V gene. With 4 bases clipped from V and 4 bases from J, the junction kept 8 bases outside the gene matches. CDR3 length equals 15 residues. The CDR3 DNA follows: TGCGCCAGCAGCGTTGACAGGGATTCTTACAATGAGCAGTTCTTC. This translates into CASSVDRDSYNEQFF.

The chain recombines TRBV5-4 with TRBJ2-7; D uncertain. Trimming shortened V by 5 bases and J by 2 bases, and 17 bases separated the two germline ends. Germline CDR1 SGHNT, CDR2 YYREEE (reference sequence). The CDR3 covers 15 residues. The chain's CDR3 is CASSLGRAETYEQYF. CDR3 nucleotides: TGTGCCAGCAGTTTAGGGCGCGCGGAGACCTACGAGCAGTACTTC.

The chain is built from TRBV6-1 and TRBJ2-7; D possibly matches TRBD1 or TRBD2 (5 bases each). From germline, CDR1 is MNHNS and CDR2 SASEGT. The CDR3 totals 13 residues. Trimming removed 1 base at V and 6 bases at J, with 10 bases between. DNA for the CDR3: TGTGCCAGCAGTGAAGTTGAGGGGATCGAGCAGTACTTC. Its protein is CASSEVEGIEQYF.

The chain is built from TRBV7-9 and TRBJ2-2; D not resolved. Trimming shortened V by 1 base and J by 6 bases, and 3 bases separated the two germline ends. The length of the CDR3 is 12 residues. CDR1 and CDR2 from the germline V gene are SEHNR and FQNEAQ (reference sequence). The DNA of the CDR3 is TGTGCCAGCAGCTTAGGGCCCGGGGAGCTGTTTTTT. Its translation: CASSLGPGELFF.

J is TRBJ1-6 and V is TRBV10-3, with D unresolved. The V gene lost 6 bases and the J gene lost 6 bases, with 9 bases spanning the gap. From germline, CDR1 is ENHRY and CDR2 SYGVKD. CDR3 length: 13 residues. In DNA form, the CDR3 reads TGTGCCATCAGACCAGGTTCTAATTCACCCCTCCACTTT. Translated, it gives CAIRPGSNSPLHF.

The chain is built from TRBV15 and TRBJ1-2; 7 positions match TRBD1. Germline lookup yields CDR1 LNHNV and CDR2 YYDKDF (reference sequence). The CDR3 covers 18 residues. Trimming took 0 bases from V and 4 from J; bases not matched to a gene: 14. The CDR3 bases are TGTGCCACCAGCAGAGATCGCCCCGCGACAGGGCCCCTCTATGGCTACACCTTC. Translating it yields CATSRDRPATGPLYGYTF.

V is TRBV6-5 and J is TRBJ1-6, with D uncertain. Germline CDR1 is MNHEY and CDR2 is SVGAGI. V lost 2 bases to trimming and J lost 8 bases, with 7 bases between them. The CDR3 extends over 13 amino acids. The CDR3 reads CASSYRADSPLHF. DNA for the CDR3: TGTGCCAGCAGTTACCGGGCTGATTCACCCCTCCACTTT.

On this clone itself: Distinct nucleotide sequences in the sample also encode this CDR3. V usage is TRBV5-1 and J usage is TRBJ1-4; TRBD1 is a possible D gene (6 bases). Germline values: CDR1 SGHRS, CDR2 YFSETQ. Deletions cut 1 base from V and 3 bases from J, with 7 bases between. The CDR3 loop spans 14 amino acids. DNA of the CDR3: TGCGCCAGCAGCTTGTCAGGGGCTAATGAAAAACTGTTTTTT. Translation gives CASSLSGANEKLFF.

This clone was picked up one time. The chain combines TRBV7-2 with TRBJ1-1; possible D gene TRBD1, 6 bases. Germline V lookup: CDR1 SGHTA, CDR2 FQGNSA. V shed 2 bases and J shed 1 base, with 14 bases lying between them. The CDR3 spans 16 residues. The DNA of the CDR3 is TGTGCCAGCAGCTTATGGGGCCAGGGGTGGAACACTGAAGCTTTCTTT. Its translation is CASSLWGQGWNTEAFF.